These T cell receptor beta chains were read from a single sample in a study of graft-versus-host responses after intestinal transplantation. Antigens for these TCRs are unknown. The method was immunoSEQ multiplex PCR; TCRdb's version includes in-frame clones alone and lacks a portion of them. The sample has roughly 39,000 clones; roughly 96% are singletons. The sample was unstimulated CD8+ T cells sorted from spleen or lymph node cells, taken before transplant. These receptors all stem from a human donor who was the organ donor for an intestinal transplant. CDR3s include the opening cysteine and the closing phenylalanine or tryptophan. The D gene is left open where the match is weak. Expanded clones get a size class; other rows say once, few or many, or leave the size out.

>-|TRBD2|TRBJ2-3|TRBV27
CASSLILAGGLTDTQYF
TGTGCCAGCAGTTTAATTCTAGCGGGGGGCCTGACAGATACGCAGTATTTT
>once|-|TRBJ2-7|TRBV6-5
CASSEGQHPYEQYF
TGTGCCAGCAGTGAAGGACAGCATCCCTACGAGCAGTACTTC
>-|-|TRBJ1-6|TRBV5-4
CASSLDSYNSPLHF
TGTGCCAGCAGCTTGGACAGTTATAATTCACCCCTCCACTTT
>-|TRBD2|TRBJ2-5|TRBV2
CATSPLAGQETQYF
TGTGCCACCTCCCCACTAGCGGGACAAGAGACCCAGTACTTC
>-|-|TRBJ2-7|TRBV11-2
CASRHTGINPGSEQYF
TGTGCCAGCAGACACACAGGAATAAACCCCGGGAGCGAGCAGTACTTC
>-|-|TRBJ2-2|TRBV20-1
CSATLTGELFF
TGCAGTGCCACTCTAACCGGGGAGCTGTTTTTT
>-|-|TRBJ2-1|TRBV7-9
CASSPSTGALINEQFF
TGTGCCAGCAGCCCCTCGACGGGGGCGCTAATTAATGAGCAGTTCTTC
>once|TRBD2|TRBJ2-5|TRBV13
CASSLAGGRETQYF
TGTGCCAGCAGCTTAGCGGGGGGGCGAGAGACCCAGTACTTC
>-|TRBD2|TRBJ2-3|TRBV4-1
CASSQDRLAASTDTQYF
TGCGCCAGCAGCCAAGATCGGCTAGCGGCTAGCACAGATACGCAGTATTTT
>-|-|TRBJ1-1|TRBV4-1
CASSQTNTEAFF
TGCGCCAGCAGCCAAACCAACACTGAAGCTTTCTTT
>-|TRBD1|TRBJ1-5|TRBV10-2
CASSAYRDREDQPQHF
TGCGCCAGCAGTGCTTACCGGGACAGGGAGGATCAGCCCCAGCATTTT
>-|-|TRBJ1-1|TRBV6-5
CASSWGTEAFF
TGTGCCAGCAGCTGGGGGACTGAAGCTTTCTTT
>-|-|TRBJ1-1|TRBV6-5
CASSSGELNTEAFF
TGTGCCAGCAGTTCCGGGGAATTGAACACTGAAGCTTTCTTT
>-|TRBD2|TRBJ2-5|TRBV6-5
CASSWTSGQETQYF
TGTGCCAGCAGTTGGACTAGCGGACAAGAGACCCAGTACTTC
>-|TRBD2|TRBJ2-7|TRBV2
CASSEWVSGGLSSYEQYF
TGTGCCAGCAGTGAATGGGTTAGCGGGGGCTTGAGCTCCTACGAGCAGTACTTC
>-|-|TRBJ1-4|TRBV6-1
CASSSPGLSNEKLFF
TGTGCCAGCAGTTCTCCGGGACTGAGTAATGAAAAACTGTTTTTT
>-|TRBD2|TRBJ2-1|TRBV28
CASSYRVEVWRGVLSSYNEQFF
TGTGCCAGCAGTTATCGGGTAGAGGTGTGGCGGGGGGTCCTATCTTCCTACAATGAGCAGTTCTTC
>once|TRBD2|TRBJ2-7|TRBV29-1
CSVEGGAGGAYEQYF
TGCAGCGTTGAAGGAGGGGCGGGGGGAGCCTACGAGCAGTACTTC
>-|TRBD2|TRBJ2-7|TRBV4-2
CASSQDSLAGPYEQYF
TGTGCCAGCAGCCAAGATTCGCTAGCGGGGCCCTACGAGCAGTACTTC
>-|TRBD1|TRBJ2-1|TRBV12-5
CASAPGTGTYNEQFF
TGTGCTAGTGCCCCCGGGACAGGGACCTACAATGAGCAGTTCTTC
>-|-|TRBJ2-5|TRBV27
CASSPDYPKTQYF
TGTGCCAGCAGTCCCGACTACCCAAAGACCCAGTACTTC
>-|TRBD2|TRBJ2-1|TRBV6-6
CASRGRLADHNEQFF
TGTGCCAGCAGGGGCCGCCTAGCGGACCACAATGAGCAGTTCTTC
>few|TRBD2|TRBJ2-1|TRBV28
CASSRLAGGSPHNEQFF
TGTGCCAGCAGCAGGCTAGCGGGGGGGTCTCCCCACAATGAGCAGTTCTTC
>-|-|TRBJ2-6|TRBV11-3
CASSGAGPHSGANVLTF
TGTGCCAGCAGCGGGGCGGGGCCTCACTCTGGGGCCAACGTCCTGACTTTC
>-|-|TRBJ1-1|TRBV25-1
CASLGYTEAFF
TGTGCCAGTCTGGGGTATACTGAAGCTTTCTTT
>once|TRBD1|TRBJ1-1|TRBV7-9
CASRDITGVKTEAFF
TGTGCCAGCAGAGATATAACAGGGGTAAAGACTGAAGCTTTCTTT
>once|TRBD2|TRBJ2-1|TRBV29-1
CSVLGTSGRNNEQFF
TGCAGCGTACTCGGGACTAGCGGGCGAAACAATGAGCAGTTCTTC
>once|TRBD1|TRBJ2-7|TRBV11-2
CASSRTGGWGEQYF
TGTGCCAGCAGCAGGACAGGGGGTTGGGGCGAGCAGTACTTC
>-|TRBD2|TRBJ2-5|TRBV19
CASSMGSGGDETQYF
TGTGCCAGTAGTATGGGTAGCGGGGGAGATGAGACCCAGTACTTC
>-|TRBD1|TRBJ2-7|TRBV18
CASSPIGTAYEQYF
TGTGCCAGCTCACCAATCGGGACAGCCTACGAGCAGTACTTC
>few|-|TRBJ2-3|TRBV18
CASSPLGRDTQYF
TGTGCCAGCTCACCTCTGGGACGCGATACGCAGTATTTT
>-|-|TRBJ1-4|TRBV4-1
CASSQVLGGPSLADEKLFF
TGCGCCAGCAGCCAAGTCCTGGGAGGGCCCTCACTGGCAGATGAAAAACTGTTTTTT
>-|-|TRBJ2-1|TRBV28
CASSLGGNEQFF
TGTGCCAGCAGCCTCGGAGGGAATGAGCAGTTCTTC
>-|TRBD1|TRBJ2-7|TRBV10-3
CAISGQGSTYEQYF
TGTGCCATCAGTGGACAGGGATCAACCTACGAGCAGTACTTC
>-|-|TRBJ1-3|TRBV9
CASSGGNTIYF
TGTGCCAGCAGCGGAGGCAACACCATATATTTT
>once|-|TRBJ1-2|TRBV13
CASSLTVGYTF
TGTGCCAGCAGCCTTACCGTTGGCTACACCTTC
>-|-|TRBJ1-3|TRBV30
CAWSYGSGNTIYF
TGTGCCTGGAGTTATGGGAGCGGAAACACCATATATTTT
>-|-|TRBJ1-1|TRBV5-4
CASSWGGTEAFF
TGTGCCAGCAGCTGGGGGGGCACTGAAGCTTTCTTT
>once|-|TRBJ1-2|TRBV30
CAWRLPIPTEPNYGYTF
TGTGCCTGGAGACTTCCTATCCCGACAGAACCTAACTATGGCTACACCTTC
>-|TRBD2|TRBJ2-7|TRBV9
CASSAIAGGRREQYF
TGTGCCAGCAGCGCGATAGCGGGGGGGAGGAGAGAGCAGTACTTC
>-|TRBD2|TRBJ2-7|TRBV9
CASSVVPLAGVYEQYF
TGTGCCAGCAGCGTAGTCCCTCTAGCGGGGGTCTACGAGCAGTACTTC
>-|-|TRBJ2-3|TRBV6-4
CASSDSAMDTQYF
TGTGCCAGCAGTGACTCTGCGATGGATACGCAGTATTTT
>once|-|TRBJ2-1|TRBV4-1
CASSQADRPVNEQFF
TGCGCCAGCAGCCAAGCCGACAGGCCGGTGAATGAGCAGTTCTTC
>once|TRBD2|TRBJ2-2|TRBV4-3
CASSEEPGLHTGELFF
TGCGCCAGCAGCGAAGAACCGGGACTACACACCGGGGAGCTGTTTTTT
>-|TRBD2|TRBJ2-1|TRBV4-3
CASSSERGGFYEQFF
TGCGCCAGCAGCTCGGAGCGGGGGGGCTTCTATGAGCAGTTCTTC
>-|TRBD2|TRBJ2-1|TRBV6-5
CASSSSGGAYSEQFF
TGTGCCAGCAGTTCCAGCGGGGGGGCCTATTCGGAGCAGTTCTTC